The clone carrying this TCR beta chain has at least ten counts. Antigen unknown. This entry belongs to a study of T cell repertoires in cytomegalovirus infection. Study details: Indications of both CMV infection and matching HLA type were provided by public TCR beta signatures. Whole-study results and caveats: Based on cumulative public TCR beta family frequency, carriers of CMV plus the relevant HLA were identified. The response measured ex vivo was dominated by TCR beta clonotypes (HLA-C-restricted and CMV-specific).

Each CDR3 protein gets one entry after TCRdb re-called the reads with MiXCR. The data show 300,000 to 400,000 distinct CDR3 sequences, with 9.5% seen just once and approximately 4.5% held by the top ten. V lost 1 base, J lost 0 bases, and 9 bases lay in between. Germline CDR1 is SGHVS and CDR2 is FNYEAQ. This CDR3 comprises 15 residues. The receptor was derived from a human donor in good health (CMV status not recorded). Some clones in this sample may be carry-over from other donors' samples. The rearrangement joins TRBV7-6 to TRBJ1-1, with D unresolved. What was sequenced was PBMCs. The CDR3 DNA follows: TGTGCCAGCAGCTTAGGGGCGGTACTGAACACTGAAGCTTTCTTT. It specifies CASSLGAVLNTEAFF.